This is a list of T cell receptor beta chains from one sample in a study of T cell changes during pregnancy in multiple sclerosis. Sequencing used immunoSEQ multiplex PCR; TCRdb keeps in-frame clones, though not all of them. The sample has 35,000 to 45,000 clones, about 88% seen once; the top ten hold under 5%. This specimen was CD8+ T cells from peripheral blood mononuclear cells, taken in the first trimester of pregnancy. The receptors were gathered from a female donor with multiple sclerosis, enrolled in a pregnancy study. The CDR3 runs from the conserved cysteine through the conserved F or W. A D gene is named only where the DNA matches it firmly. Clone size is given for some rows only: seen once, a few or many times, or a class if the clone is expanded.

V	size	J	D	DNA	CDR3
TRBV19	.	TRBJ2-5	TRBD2	TGTGCCAGCAGGACTAGCGGGGGGCATGAGACCCAGTACTTC	CASRTSGGHETQYF
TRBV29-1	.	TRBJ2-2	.	TGCAGCGTTGGGGAGACTACGCCCGGGGAGCTGTTTTTT	CSVGETTPGELFF
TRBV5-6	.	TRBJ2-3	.	TGTGCCAGCAGCTTGGGAGGGCAGGTCCTAGATACGCAGTATTTT	CASSLGGQVLDTQYF
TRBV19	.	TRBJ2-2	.	TGTGCCAGTAGGGGGCCCGGGGAGCTGTTTTTT	CASRGPGELFF
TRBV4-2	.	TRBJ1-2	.	TGTGCCAGCAGCCAAGACCCAACAGCTTATGGCTACACCTTC	CASSQDPTAYGYTF
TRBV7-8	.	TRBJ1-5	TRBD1	TGTGCCAGCAGCTCCAACCCCCTACAGGGGGAATTTGGTCAGCCCCAGCATTTT	CASSSNPLQGEFGQPQHF
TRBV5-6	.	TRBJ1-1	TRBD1	TGTGCCACAGGACAGGGGAACACTGAAGCTTTCTTT	CATGQGNTEAFF
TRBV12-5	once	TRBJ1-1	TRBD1	TGTGCTAGTGGTTTAGGACAGGGGGAAGCTTTCTTT	CASGLGQGEAFF
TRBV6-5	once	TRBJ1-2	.	TGTGCCAGCAGTTACTCTCAGGGAGGTGGCTACACCTTC	CASSYSQGGGYTF
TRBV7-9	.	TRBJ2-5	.	TGTGCCAGCAGCTTTGTCCAGGGTCTAGAGACCCAGTACTTC	CASSFVQGLETQYF
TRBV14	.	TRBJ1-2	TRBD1	TGTGCCAGCAGCCCCGGACAGGATGGCTACACCTTC	CASSPGQDGYTF
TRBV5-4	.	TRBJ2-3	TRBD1	TGTGCCAGCAACCCAGGGGGCGAATTAGATACGCAGTATTTT	CASNPGGELDTQYF
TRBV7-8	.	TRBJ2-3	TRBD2	TGTGCCAGCAGCTTAGCGCCGGGACTAGCGGGGGGGCCAAGGGAAGATACGCAGTATTTT	CASSLAPGLAGGPREDTQYF
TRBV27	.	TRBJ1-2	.	TGTGCCAGCAGTTTCCTTAATCCCCTCTATGGCTACACCTTC	CASSFLNPLYGYTF
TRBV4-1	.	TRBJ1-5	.	TGCGCCAGCAGCCAAGTCCTACTCGGGGAGAGGCGGCCCCAGCATTTT	CASSQVLLGERRPQHF
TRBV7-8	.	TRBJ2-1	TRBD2	TGTGCCAGCAGCTTCAGCGGGGGTAGCTCCTACAATGAGCAGTTCTTC	CASSFSGGSSYNEQFF
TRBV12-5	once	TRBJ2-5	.	TGTGCTAGTGGTCTGGGGAGCCAGTACCAAGAGACCCAGTACTTC	CASGLGSQYQETQYF
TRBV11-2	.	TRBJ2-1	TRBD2	TGTGCCAGCAGCTTAACTAGCGGGGGTCTCAGTGAGCAGTTCTTC	CASSLTSGGLSEQFF
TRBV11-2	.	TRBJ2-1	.	TGTGCCAGCACCTCTTCGTACAATGAGCAGTTCTTC	CASTSSYNEQFF
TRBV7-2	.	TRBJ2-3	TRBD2	TGTGCCAGCGGGGGCGGGGGGAAAGATACGCAGTATTTT	CASGGGGKDTQYF
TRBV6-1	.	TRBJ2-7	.	TGTGCCAGCAGGACCACGCAGGGGTCAGGCGAGCAGTACTTC	CASRTTQGSGEQYF
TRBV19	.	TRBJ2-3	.	TGTGCCAGTTCTCTTGGGCATACGCAGTATTTT	CASSLGHTQYF
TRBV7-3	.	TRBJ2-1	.	TGTGCCAGCAGCTTAACGGTAACGCGGGGGCTGGACAATGAGCAGTTCTTC	CASSLTVTRGLDNEQFF
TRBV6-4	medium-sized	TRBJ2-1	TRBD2	TGTGCCAGCAGCGGGGGGGCCTACAATGAGCAGTTCTTC	CASSGGAYNEQFF
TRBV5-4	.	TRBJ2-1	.	TGTGCCAGCACTTGGGGCCGGTCCGATGAGCAGTTCTTC	CASTWGRSDEQFF
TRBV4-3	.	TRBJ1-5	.	TGCGCCAGCAGCTTCGCGGGTGAGGGCAATCAGCCCCAGCATTTT	CASSFAGEGNQPQHF
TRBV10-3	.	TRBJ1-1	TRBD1	TGTGCCATCAGTTCCCCGACAGGGCAGGGCACTGAAGCTTTCTTT	CAISSPTGQGTEAFF
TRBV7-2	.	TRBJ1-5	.	TGTGCCAGCAGCGGGCACAGCGGGTACTGGAATCAGCCCCAGCATTTT	CASSGHSGYWNQPQHF
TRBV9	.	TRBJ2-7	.	TGTGCCAGCAGCGTGGGGCGAGGTGGGTGGAGGGGATCCGAGCAGTACTTC	CASSVGRGGWRGSEQYF
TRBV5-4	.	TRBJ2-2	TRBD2	TGTGCCAGCAGTTACAGCGGGGGGGACACCGGGGAGCTGTTTTTT	CASSYSGGDTGELFF
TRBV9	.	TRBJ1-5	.	TGTGCCAGCAGCAAGGCCGGGGGCAATCAGCCCCAGCATTTT	CASSKAGGNQPQHF
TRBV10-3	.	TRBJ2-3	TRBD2	TGTGCCATCTATTCTAGCGGGGGGGACACAGATACGCAGTATTTT	CAIYSSGGDTDTQYF
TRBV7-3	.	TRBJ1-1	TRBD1	TGTGCCAGCAGCCTTCCGACAGGGGGCGAAATGAACACTGAAGCTTTCTTT	CASSLPTGGEMNTEAFF
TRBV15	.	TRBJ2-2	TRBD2	TGTGCCACCAGTAGTCTAGCGGGGGGAGGGGACACCGGGGAGCTGTTTTTT	CATSSLAGGGDTGELFF
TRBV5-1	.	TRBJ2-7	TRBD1	TGCGCCAGCACCGGACAGGGGAACGAGCAGTACTTC	CASTGQGNEQYF
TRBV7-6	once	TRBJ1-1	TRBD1	TGTGCCAGCAGCCTGAATCCAGGGGGCAGGGAGACTGAAGCTTTCTTT	CASSLNPGGRETEAFF
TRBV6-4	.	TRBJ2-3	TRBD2	TGTGCCAGCAGTGAACAGGCGGGGGGGTCAGATACGCAGTATTTT	CASSEQAGGSDTQYF
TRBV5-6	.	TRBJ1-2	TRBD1	TGTGCCAGCAGCTTAGGGGACAGAACTGGCTACACCTTC	CASSLGDRTGYTF
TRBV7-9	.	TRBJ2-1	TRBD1	TGTGCCAGCAGCTATGGACAGGGGGCCGGCGATGAGCAGTTCTTC	CASSYGQGAGDEQFF
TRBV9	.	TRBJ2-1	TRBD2	TGTGCCAGCAGCCCTACGGGCGGGGGGTACAATGAGCAGTTCTTC	CASSPTGGGYNEQFF
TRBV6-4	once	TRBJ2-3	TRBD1	TGTGCCAGCAGTGGGGACAGAGACACAGATACGCAGTATTTT	CASSGDRDTDTQYF
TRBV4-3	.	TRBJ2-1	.	TGCGCCAGCAGCTCAACAGGTGAATCCTACAATGAGCAGTTCTTC	CASSSTGESYNEQFF
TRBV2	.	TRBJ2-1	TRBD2	TGTGCCAACAACGGAGTAGCGGGGGCAAATGAGCAGTTCTTC	CANNGVAGANEQFF
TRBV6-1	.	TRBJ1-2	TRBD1	TGTGCCAGCAGTGAAGGGACAGGTATTAACTATGGCTACACCTTC	CASSEGTGINYGYTF
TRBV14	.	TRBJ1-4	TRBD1	TGTGCCAGCAGCCAAGATCAGGGGGCAGGCGAAAAACTGTTTTTT	CASSQDQGAGEKLFF
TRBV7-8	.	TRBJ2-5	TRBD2	TGTGCCAGCAGCTTAATCGGGGGGACGTACCAAGAGACCCAGTACTTC	CASSLIGGTYQETQYF
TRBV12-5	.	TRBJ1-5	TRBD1	TGTGCTAGTGGTTTGGAACAGGGGTTGGGACAGCCCCAGCATTTT	CASGLEQGLGQPQHF
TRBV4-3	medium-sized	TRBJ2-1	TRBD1	TGCGCCAGCAGCTACGGGACAGGGGGCATGTATGAGCAGTTCTTC	CASSYGTGGMYEQFF
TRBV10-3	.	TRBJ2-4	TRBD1	TGTGCCATCAGTGGGGGACAGGGGGCGGCCAAAAACATTCAGTACTTC	CAISGGQGAAKNIQYF
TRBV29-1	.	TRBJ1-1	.	TGCAGCGTTGTTAGGGGCACTGAAGCTTTCTTT	CSVVRGTEAFF
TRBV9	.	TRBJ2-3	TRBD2	TGTGCCAGCAGCCCACGGGGGGTTCAGGGAACAGATACGCAGTATTTT	CASSPRGVQGTDTQYF
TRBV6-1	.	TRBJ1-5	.	TGTGCCAGCAGAGACCTTGGGGGGAAACAGCCCCAGCATTTT	CASRDLGGKQPQHF
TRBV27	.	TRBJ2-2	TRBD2	TGTGCCAGCAGTTCAACTCCGGGACTAGCGGGGCTTCTCGACACCGGGGAGCTGTTTTTT	CASSSTPGLAGLLDTGELFF
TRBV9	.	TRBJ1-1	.	TGTGCCAGCAGCCCCGGGACTGGCGTCACTGAAGCTTTCTTT	CASSPGTGVTEAFF
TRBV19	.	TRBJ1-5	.	TGTGCCAGTAGTATAGGGGCAGGGTGGTTTTACGATCAGCCCCAGCATTTT	CASSIGAGWFYDQPQHF
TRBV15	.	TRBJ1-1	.	TGTGCCACCAGCACTCTGAACACTGAAGCTTTCTTT	CATSTLNTEAFF
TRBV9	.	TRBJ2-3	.	TGTGCCAGCACCCCTGACAGGTCTAGCACAGATACGCAGTATTTT	CASTPDRSSTDTQYF
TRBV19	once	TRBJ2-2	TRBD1	TGTGCCACCTCACCCTTGGGGACAGGGAACACCGGGGAGCTGTTTTTT	CATSPLGTGNTGELFF
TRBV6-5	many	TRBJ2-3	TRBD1	TGTGCCAGCAGGACCCAGGGGGCCCCTCTCAATACGCAGTATTTT	CASRTQGAPLNTQYF